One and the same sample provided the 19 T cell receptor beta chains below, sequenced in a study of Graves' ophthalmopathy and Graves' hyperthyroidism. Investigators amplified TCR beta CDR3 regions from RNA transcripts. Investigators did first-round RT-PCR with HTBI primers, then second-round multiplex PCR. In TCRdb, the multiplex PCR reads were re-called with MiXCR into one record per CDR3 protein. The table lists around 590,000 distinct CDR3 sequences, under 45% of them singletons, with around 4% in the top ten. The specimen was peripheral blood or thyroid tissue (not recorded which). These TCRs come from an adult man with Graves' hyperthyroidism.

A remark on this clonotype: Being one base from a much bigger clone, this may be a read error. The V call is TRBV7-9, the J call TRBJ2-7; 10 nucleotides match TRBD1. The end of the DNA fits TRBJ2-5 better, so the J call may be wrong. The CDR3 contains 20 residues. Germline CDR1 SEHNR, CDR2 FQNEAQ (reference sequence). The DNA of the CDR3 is TGTGCCGGCACCCGGGCCCATCTTCTAGGACAGGGGGGGTACCAAGAGACCCAGTACTTC. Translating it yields CAGTRAHLLGQGGYQETQYF.

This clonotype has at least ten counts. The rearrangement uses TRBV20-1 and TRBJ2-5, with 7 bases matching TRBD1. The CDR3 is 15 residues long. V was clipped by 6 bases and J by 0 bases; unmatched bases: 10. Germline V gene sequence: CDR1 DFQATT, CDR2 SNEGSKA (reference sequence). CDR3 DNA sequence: TGCAGTGCCGAAGACAGGGCCCTGTACCAAGAGACCCAGTACTTC. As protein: CSAEDRALYQETQYF.

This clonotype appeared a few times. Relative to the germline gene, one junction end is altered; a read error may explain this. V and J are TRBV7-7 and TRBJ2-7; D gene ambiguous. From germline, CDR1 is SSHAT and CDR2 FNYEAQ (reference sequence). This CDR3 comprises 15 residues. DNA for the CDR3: TGTGCTAGCAGCTTAGGACCAAGCTCCTACAATGAGCAGTACTTC. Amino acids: CASSLGPSSYNEQYF.

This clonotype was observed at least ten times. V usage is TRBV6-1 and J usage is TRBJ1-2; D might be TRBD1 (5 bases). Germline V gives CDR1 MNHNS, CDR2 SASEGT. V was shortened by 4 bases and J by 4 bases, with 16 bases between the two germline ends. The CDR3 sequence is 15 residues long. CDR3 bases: TGTGCCAGCAGTGGGGAAGGGGCGTTTAGCTATGGCTACACCTTC. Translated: CASSGEGAFSYGYTF.

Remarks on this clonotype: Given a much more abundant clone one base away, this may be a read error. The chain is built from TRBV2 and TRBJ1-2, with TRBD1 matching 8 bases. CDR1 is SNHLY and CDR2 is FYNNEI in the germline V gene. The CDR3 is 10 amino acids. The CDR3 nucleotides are TGTGCCAGCAGTGGGGACAGGAGCCTCTTC. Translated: CASSGDRSLF.

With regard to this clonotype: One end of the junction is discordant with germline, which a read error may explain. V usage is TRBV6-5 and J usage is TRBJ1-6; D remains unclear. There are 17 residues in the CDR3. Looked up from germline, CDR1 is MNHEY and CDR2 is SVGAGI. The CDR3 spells CASSYSQLSSHNSPLHF. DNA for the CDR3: TGTGCCAGCAGTTACTCGCAACTAAGCTCCCATAATTCACCCCTCCACTTT.

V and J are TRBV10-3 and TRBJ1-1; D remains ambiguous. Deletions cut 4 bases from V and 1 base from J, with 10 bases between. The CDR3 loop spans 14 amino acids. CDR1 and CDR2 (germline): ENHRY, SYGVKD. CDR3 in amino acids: CAISVWLKNTEAFF. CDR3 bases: TGTGCCATCAGTGTTTGGCTTAAGAACACTGAAGCTTTCTTT.

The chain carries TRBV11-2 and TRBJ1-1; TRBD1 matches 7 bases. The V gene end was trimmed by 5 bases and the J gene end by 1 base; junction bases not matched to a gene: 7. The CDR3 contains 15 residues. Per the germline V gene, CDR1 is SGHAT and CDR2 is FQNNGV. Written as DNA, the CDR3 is TGTGCCAGCAGCGGACGACAGGGACCGAACACTGAAGCTTTCTTT. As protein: CASSGRQGPNTEAFF.

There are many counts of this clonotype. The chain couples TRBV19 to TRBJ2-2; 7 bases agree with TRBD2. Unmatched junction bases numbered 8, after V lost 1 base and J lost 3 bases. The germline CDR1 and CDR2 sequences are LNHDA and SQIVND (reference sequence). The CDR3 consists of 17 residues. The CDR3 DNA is TGTGCCAGTAGTATAGGCCGGAGCGGGACCTACACCGGGGAGCTGTTTTTT. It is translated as CASSIGRSGTYTGELFF.

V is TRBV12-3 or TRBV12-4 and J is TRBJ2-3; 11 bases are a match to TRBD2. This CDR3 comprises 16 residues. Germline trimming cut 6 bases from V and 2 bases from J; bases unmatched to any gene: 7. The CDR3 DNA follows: TGTGCCAGCAGCATGCTAGCGGGAGGAAACACAGATACGCAGTATTTT. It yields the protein CASSMLAGGNTDTQYF.

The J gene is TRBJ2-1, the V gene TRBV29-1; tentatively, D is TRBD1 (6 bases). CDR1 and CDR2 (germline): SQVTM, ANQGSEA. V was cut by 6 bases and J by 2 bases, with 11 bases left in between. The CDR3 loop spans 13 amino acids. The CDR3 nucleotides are TGCAGCGTGTACAGGGTAACCTACAATGAGCAGTTCTTC. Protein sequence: CSVYRVTYNEQFF.

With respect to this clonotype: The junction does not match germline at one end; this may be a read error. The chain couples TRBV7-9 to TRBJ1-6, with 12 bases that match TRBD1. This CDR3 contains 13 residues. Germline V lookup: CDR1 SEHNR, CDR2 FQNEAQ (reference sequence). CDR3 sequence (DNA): TGTGCCAGCAGCTCCTTACTGGGACAGGGGGCTAACTTT. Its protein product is CASSSLLGQGANF.

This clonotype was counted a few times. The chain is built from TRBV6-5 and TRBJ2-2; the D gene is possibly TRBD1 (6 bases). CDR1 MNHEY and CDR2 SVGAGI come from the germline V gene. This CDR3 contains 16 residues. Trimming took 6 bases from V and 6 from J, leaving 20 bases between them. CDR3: CASSQDRGFGAGELFF. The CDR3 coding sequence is TGTGCCAGCAGCCAAGATAGGGGGTTCGGAGCCGGGGAGCTGTTTTTT.

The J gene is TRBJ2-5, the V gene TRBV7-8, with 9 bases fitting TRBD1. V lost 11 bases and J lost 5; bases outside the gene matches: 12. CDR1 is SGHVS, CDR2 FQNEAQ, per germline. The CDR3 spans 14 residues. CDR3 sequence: CASSGQGGRETQYF. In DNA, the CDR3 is TGTGCCTCATCGGGACAGGGCGGTAGGGAGACCCAGTACTTC.

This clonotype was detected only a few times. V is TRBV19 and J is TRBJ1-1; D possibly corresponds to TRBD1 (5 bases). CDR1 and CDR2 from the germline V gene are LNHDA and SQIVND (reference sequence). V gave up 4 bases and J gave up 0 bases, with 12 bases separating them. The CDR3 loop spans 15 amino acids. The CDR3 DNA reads TGTGCCAGTAGTACCCCACAGGAGGTGAACACTGAAGCTTTCTTT. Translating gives CASSTPQEVNTEAFF.

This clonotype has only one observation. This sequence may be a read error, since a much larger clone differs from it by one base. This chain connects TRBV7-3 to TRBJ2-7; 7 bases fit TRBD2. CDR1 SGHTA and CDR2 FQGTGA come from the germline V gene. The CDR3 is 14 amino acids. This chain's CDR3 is CASGQDPQGGEQYF. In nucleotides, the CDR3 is TGCGCCAGCGGCCAAGATCCCCAGGGAGGGGAGCAGTACTTC.

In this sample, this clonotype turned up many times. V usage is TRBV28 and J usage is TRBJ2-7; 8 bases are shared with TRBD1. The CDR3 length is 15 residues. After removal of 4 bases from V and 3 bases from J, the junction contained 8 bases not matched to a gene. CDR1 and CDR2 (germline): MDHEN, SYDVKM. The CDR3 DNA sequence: TGTGCCAGCAGTTCATACGGGACAGGTCTCTACGAGCAGTACTTC. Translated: CASSSYGTGLYEQYF. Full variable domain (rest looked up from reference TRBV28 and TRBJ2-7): DVKVTQSSRYLVKRTGEKVFLECVQDMDHENMFWYRQDPGLGLRLIYFSYDVKMKEKGDIPEGYSVSREKKERFSLILESASTNQTSMYLCASSSYGTGLYEQYFGPGTRLTVT.

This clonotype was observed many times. DNA of the CDR3: TGTGCCACCAGTGATTTAAGGGCAGGGACTCAAGAGACCCAGTACTTC. It is translated as CATSDLRAGTQETQYF. This rearrangement joins TRBV24-1 to TRBJ2-5; the D gene is possibly TRBD2 (6 bases). This CDR3 spans 16 amino acids. V lost 1 base, J lost 2 bases, and 13 bases lay in between. Germline values: CDR1 KGHDR, CDR2 SFDVKD.

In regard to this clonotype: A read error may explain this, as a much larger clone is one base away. CDR3 protein: CASSFGARQEAQYF. The CDR3 DNA is TGTGCCAGCAGTTTCGGCGCCCGCCAAGAGGCCCAGTACTTC. The chain is built from TRBV19 and TRBJ2-5; D gene unclear. The CDR3 is 14 residues long. CDR1 and CDR2 from the germline V gene are LNHDA and SQIVND (reference sequence).